The entry that follows covers one TCR beta chain sequence. This clonotype was found a few times. The target of this receptor is not known. Base qualities are not at hand, and no much larger clone is one base apart. The CDR3, from cysteine to phenylalanine, totals 17 residues. Only the CDR3 part of the read is kept: 51 bases, read in frame from the first base. Reading the germline V gene (reference sequence) gives CDR1 DFQATT and CDR2 SNEGSKA. After removal of 1 base from V and 2 bases from J, the junction retains 11 bases not matched to a gene. These data originate in a study of blood T cells in healthy people across ages (dated by TCRdb to 2014 to 2015). In terms of the full investigation: Template switching captured roughly one uniquely barcoded TCR beta cDNA molecule per two T cells in model experiments. To track age-related changes in TCR beta repertoire diversity, the study relied on deep sequencing normalized with unique cDNA molecular identifiers. The donors were split into four age groups: young (average about 16 years), middle-aged (around 40), aged (about 56) and long-lived (over 75). To avoid experimental bias, donors of different ages were distributed randomly across sequencing lanes. Two additional independent replicas of 1 million unique cDNA reads from the same blood draw were analyzed for two donors (one aged 18 to 30 and one aged 80 or older). Overall study results and their limits: As age increased, observed TCR beta diversity per million T cells dropped in a roughly linear way, and a significant reduction was already evident by age 40. Bulk unsorted PBMC profiling prevented conclusive comparison of naive and antigen-experienced compartments. Estimates of total diversity based on one million sequenced T cells were regarded as lower bounds and as underestimates. A strong correlation was found between observed TCR beta diversity and the percentage of naive T cells measured by flow cytometry. Compared with the aged group, the long-lived group had more naive CD4+ T cells, fewer expanded clones and increased TCR diversity, a pattern suggesting age selection. Because the CMV infection status of the donors was unknown, age-related changes in expanded clonotypes may potentially have been confounded.

The donors were 40 or so Caucasian individuals from Russia, aged roughly 6 to 100 years, who were systemically healthy. Each donor gave approximately 9.3 milliliters of peripheral blood, collected into EDTA-treated Vacutainer tubes. Ficoll-Paque density-gradient centrifugation was used to isolate PBMCs, with at least 6 million per sample. Total RNA, at least 6 micrograms per sample, was extracted from PBMCs with Trizol reagent. Naive CD45RAhigh/CD27high T cell percentages were measured by flow cytometry on a PBMC aliquot from every donor. Libraries were constructed by 5' RACE. The sequencing machine was an Illumina HiSeq 2500. A second PCR of about 7 to 12 cycles was run with a J-beta primer mix and a sample-barcoded 5' primer. Each TCR beta cDNA molecule received a unique molecular identifier from a template-switch 5' adaptor carrying 12 random nucleotides. Each sample yielded at least 2.5 million CDR3-containing paired-end reads. All of the RNA was converted into first-strand cDNA using the Mint cDNA synthesis kit, with a TRBC-specific oligonucleotide serving as the primer. All cDNA was treated with uracil-DNA glycosylase and then went through a first 18-cycle PCR with the universal primers M1SS and BC2_uni_R. The authors' analysis ran thus. For normalization, 1 million high-quality reads were randomly selected from each sample, with every read carrying a distinct molecular identifier. Instead of being binned into consensus sequences, reads with shared molecular identifiers were discarded. MiTCR, run with a Q25 quality threshold and the strictest error-elimination algorithm, handled CDR3 identification, clonotype clustering and error correction. A nonparametric unseen species model with Euler transformation was used to estimate lower-bound total TCR beta diversity. TCRdb reprocessing: public reads trimmed at Q25 with fastp, clones called with MiXCR, in-frame beta chains kept. Rows are unified per CDR3 protein, each entry keeping the most common DNA and genes. Here the V and J calls rest on TCRdb's processing, not on the authors' analysis. This sample has roughly 800,000 distinct CDR3 sequences in its table, and roughly 50% of those were observed once. The top ten clones comprise about 20% of the sample.

This receptor chain uses TRBV20-1 and TRBJ1-5, with 7 junctional bases fitting TRBD1. The sequence derives from a young man in good health. The sequenced sample was blood. CDR3 sequence: CSARVGYRGLGNQPQHF. The DNA is TGCAGTGCTAGAGTGGGTTACAGGGGTCTCGGCAATCAGCCCCAGCATTTT.